The 5 T cell receptor beta chains listed next were all sequenced from one sample in a study of shared clonotypes between healthy human individuals. TCRdb's copy holds only in-frame clones and misses some; the assay was immunoSEQ multiplex PCR. Here the sample spans about 580,000 clones, roughly 98% being singletons. Selected positively for CCR7 and CD45RO-negative, naive CD8 cells excluded terminally differentiated effector memory CD45RA+ cells. The sequencing sample was made of naive CD8+ T cells sorted from blood. These receptors were collected from a man aged 30-40 years in good health.

The CDR3 sequence: CASSIGVAGQPQHF. The CDR3, as DNA: TGTGCCAGCAGCATCGGGGTGGCCGGTCAGCCCCAGCATTTT. This chain uses TRBV5-5 with TRBJ1-5; D unresolved. Germline values: CDR1 SGHKS, CDR2 YYEKEE (reference sequence). CDR3 length: 14 amino acids. V shed 4 bases and J shed 6 bases, with 14 bases lying between them.

V and J are TRBV7-9 and TRBJ1-2; a possible D gene is TRBD1 (6 bases). Germline values: CDR1 SEHNR, CDR2 FQNEAQ (reference sequence). V was trimmed by 5 bases and J by 5 bases, leaving 15 bases between them. This CDR3 contains 14 residues. CDR3 in amino acids: CASSPEQGWYGYTF. Here the CDR3 DNA reads TGTGCCAGCAGCCCAGAACAGGGCTGGTATGGCTACACCTTC.

V gene TRBV9 combines with J gene TRBJ2-7; possibly TRBD2 for D (6 bases). V was trimmed by 4 bases and J by 3 bases, leaving 17 bases between them. The V gene's germline CDR1 is SGDLS and CDR2 YYNGEE. This CDR3 is built from 15 residues. Here the CDR3 DNA reads TGTGCCAGCAGCCCTACCCGTAGCGGATTCTACGAGCAGTACTTC. Encoded protein: CASSPTRSGFYEQYF.

This clone was recorded only once. This sequence joins TRBV27 and TRBJ2-7, with 10 bases that match TRBD2. This CDR3 has 14 amino acids. V lost 6 bases, J lost 3 bases, and 5 bases stayed unmatched. CDR1 and CDR2 from the germline V gene are MNHEY and SMNVEV (reference sequence). CDR3 coding DNA: TGTGCCAGCAGCCAAGCTAGCGGGAGCTACGAGCAGTACTTC. Protein product: CASSQASGSYEQYF.

The chain combines TRBV20-1 with TRBJ2-7; D could derive from TRBD1 or TRBD2 (5 bases each). This CDR3 spans 11 amino acids. In germline, CDR1 is DFQATT, CDR2 SNEGSKA (reference sequence). The germline V and J ends were trimmed by 7 bases and 5 bases, with 12 bases remaining between them. The CDR3 DNA reads as TGCAGTGAAAGGGGACCCGACGAGCAGTACTTC. This codes for CSERGPDEQYF.